The sequence of this T cell receptor beta chain was determined in a study of identical twins. This clonotype was seen many times. A single record per CDR3 protein comes from TCRdb applying MiXCR to the 5' RACE reads. This table holds 700,000 to 950,000 distinct CDR3 sequences, over 9% found once. V lost 4 bases and J lost 1, with 7 bases in between. CDR3 length: 13 residues. CDR1 and CDR2 from the germline V gene are ENHRY and SYGVKD. These data also formed part of another study, on yellow fever vaccine responses in identical twins.

The chain has TRBV10-3 and TRBJ1-1; D is unresolved. The specimen was PBMCs. The receptor comes from a woman aged 18-29 years in good health. The CDR3: CAISGSGNTEAFF. CDR3 bases: TGTGCCATCAGTGGCTCAGGGAACACTGAAGCTTTCTTT.